Below, 15 T cell receptor beta chains from the same sample are listed, as sequenced in a study of tumor and adjacent non-tumor tissue in lung cancer. RNA was extracted from bulk tissue without any cell sorting. A modified ARM-PCR protocol with three rounds of nested PCR amplified TCRbeta. MiXCR was run by TCRdb on the multiplex PCR reads, yielding one entry per CDR3 protein. The data hold around 200,000 distinct CDR3 sequences, with 71% observed a single time. The sequenced sample consisted of lung tumor tissue. The source of these receptors is a man aged 55 to 69 with non-small cell lung cancer.

This clonotype was seen more than once but under ten times. The CDR3 reads CASSVRGRTDTQYF. In nucleotides, the CDR3 is TGTGCCAGCAGTGTAAGGGGTCGCACAGATACGCAGTATTTT. The V and J genes are TRBV6-1 and TRBJ2-3; D may be TRBD1 (5 bases). This CDR3 has 14 residues. Trimming removed 4 bases from V and 1 base from J, with 9 bases in between. CDR1 is MNHNS, CDR2 SASEGT, per germline.

Concerning this clonotype itself: A junction end diverges from the germline sequence, so it may reflect a read error. The J gene is TRBJ2-3, the V gene TRBV11-1; D may be TRBD2 (5 bases). The CDR3 has 15 amino acids. In germline, CDR1 is SGHAT, CDR2 FQDESV (reference sequence). CDR3 DNA: TGTGCCATCAGCGCTTGGGAGCACAACACAGATACGCAGTATTTT. It translates to CAISAWEHNTDTQYF. Full variable domain (outside the CDR3, taken from reference TRBV11-1 and TRBJ2-3): EAEVAQSPRYKITEKSQAVAFWCDPISGHATLYWYRQILGQGPELLVQFQDESVVDDSQLPKDRFSAERLKGVDSTLKIQPAELGDSAMYLCAISAWEHNTDTQYFGPGTRLTVL.

Regarding this clonotype: Relative to the germline gene, one junction end is altered; a read error may explain this. As DNA, the CDR3 is TGTGCCAACAGCTTTAGGTTGTCGGGTCAGGGGGACGAGCAGTACTTC. This codes for CANSFRLSGQGDEQYF. The rearrangement uses TRBV11-2 and TRBJ2-7; 7 nucleotides agree with TRBD1. The CDR3 spans 16 residues. Germline CDR1 SGHAT, CDR2 FQNNGV.

Comments on this clonotype: This may be a read error, as it is one base from a much larger clone. This chain uses TRBV29-1 with TRBJ1-2; 8 nucleotides line up with TRBD1. The junction had 5 bases not matched to a gene; V was cut back by 4 bases and J by 7 bases. The CDR3 loop spans 12 amino acids. Per germline, CDR1 SQVTM and CDR2 ANQGSEA. The CDR3 region is CSVGRTGTGYTF. CDR3 DNA: TGCAGCGTTGGAAGGACAGGGACTGGCTACACCTTC.

Worth noting for this clonotype: The junction departs from germline at one end; a sequencing error may be responsible. The chain combines TRBV4-3 with TRBJ1-1; D not certain. CDR1 is LGHNA, CDR2 YSLEER, per germline. The length of the CDR3 is 16 residues. DNA for the CDR3: TGCACCAGCAGCCAAGACTCGACAAGGGTGAACACTGAAGCTTTCTTT. This codes for CTSSQDSTRVNTEAFF.

As regards this clonotype: A clone one base away is much larger, so this may be a read error. V gene TRBV10-2 combines with J gene TRBJ2-7; 7 nucleotides agree with TRBD1. The CDR3 sequence is 12 residues long. V lost 9 bases and J lost 3; bases outside the gene matches: 5. Germline V lookup: CDR1 WSHSY, CDR2 SAAADI. DNA for the CDR3: TGCGCCAGGAGAAGACAGGGCTACGAGCAGTACTTC. Translating gives CARRRQGYEQYF.

J is TRBJ2-6 and V is TRBV20-1; D perhaps matches TRBD2 (7 bases). Germline V gene sequence: CDR1 DFQATT, CDR2 SNEGSKA (reference sequence). The CDR3 is 15 residues long. The CDR3 DNA reads as TGCAATGTTAGGGGGGGGGGATCTGGGGCCAACGTCCTGACTTTC. It encodes CNVRGGGSGANVLTF.

With respect to this clonotype: This may be a read error, as it is one base from a much larger clone. V is TRBV7-8 and J is TRBJ2-2; D may correspond to TRBD1 or TRBD2 (5 bases each). V gave up 11 bases and J gave up 5 bases, with 21 bases separating them. Per germline, CDR1 SGHVS and CDR2 FQNEAQ. This CDR3 has 15 residues. Here the CDR3 reads CAGIDLGGVTGELFF. In nucleotides, the CDR3 is TGTGCCGGCATCGACCTTGGGGGAGTTACCGGGGAGCTGTTTTTT.

With respect to this clonotype: The junction differs from germline at one of its ends, possibly a read error. The chain links TRBV29-1 to TRBJ2-7; 9 bases line up with TRBD2. CDR1 and CDR2 from the germline V gene are SQVTM and ANQGSEA. The CDR3 runs to 13 residues. The CDR3 nucleotides are TGTAGCATGGGGACTAGCAGGAGCCCCGAACAGCACTTC. Translating gives CSMGTSRSPEQHF.

A word on this clonotype: A much larger clone lies one base from this, so it may be a read error. As the CDR3 is not closed by the conserved phenylalanine or tryptophan, this likely results from a read error. This rearrangement joins TRBV12-3 or TRBV12-4 to TRBJ1-2; maybe TRBD1 (5 bases). V gave up 4 bases and J gave up 2 bases, with 8 bases separating them. The CDR3 runs 13 residues. The CDR3 coding sequence is TGTGCCAGCAGTTCGGGACGGAACTATGGCTACACCTTA. Its protein product is CASSSGRNYGYTL.

About this clonotype itself: Germline is not matched at one junction end, which may reflect a read error. The J gene is TRBJ2-7, the V gene TRBV11-2, with TRBD2 identical over 7 bases. CDR3 length equals 14 residues. Germline V gene sequence: CDR1 SGHAT, CDR2 FQNNGV. The CDR3 region is CASREVGEGYEQCF. The CDR3 region has the DNA TGTGCCAGCAGAGAGGTAGGGGAGGGCTACGAGCAGTGCTTC. Looking up the rest from reference TRBV11-2 and TRBJ2-7 gives the full variable domain: EAGVAQSPRYKIIEKRQSVAFWCNPISGHATLYWYQQILGQGPKLLIQFQNNGVVDDSQLPKDRFSAERLKGVDSTLKIQPAKLEDSAVYLCASREVGEGYEQCFGPGTRLTVT.

The sample holds a few counts of this clonotype. The gene calls are TRBV6-5 and TRBJ2-7; 10 bases agree with TRBD1. This CDR3 is 15 amino acids long. Per germline, CDR1 MNHEY and CDR2 SVGAGI. V was pared by 2 bases and J by 3 bases, with 4 bases of the junction left unmatched. This CDR3 reads CASSYGTGDFYEQYF. As DNA, the CDR3 is TGTGCCAGCAGTTACGGGACAGGGGACTTCTACGAGCAGTACTTC.

The chain has TRBV4-3 and TRBJ1-6; D not resolved. The CDR3 totals 16 residues. Trimming left V 0 bases short and J 6 bases short, with 12 bases between. Germline V CDR1 and CDR2: LGHNA, YSLEER. Here the CDR3 reads CASSQESWASNSPLHF. The CDR3 nucleotides read TGCGCCAGCAGCCAAGAATCGTGGGCGAGTAATTCACCCCTCCACTTT.

As for this clonotype: One base away lies a much larger clone, so this may be a sequencing read error. This chain links TRBV4-3 with TRBJ1-1; D remains ambiguous. Looked up from germline, CDR1 is LGHNA and CDR2 is YSLEER. This CDR3 contains 14 residues. As DNA, the CDR3 is TGCGCCAGCAGCCAAGGACCGGGGAACACTGAAGCTTTATTT. This translates into CASSQGPGNTEALF.

In the case of this clonotype: One base away lies a much larger clone, so this may be a sequencing read error. The chain recombines TRBV20-1 with TRBJ2-1, with D possibly TRBD2 on 6 matching bases. This CDR3 has 15 amino acids. Germline lookup yields CDR1 DFQATT and CDR2 SNEGSKA (reference sequence). The chain's CDR3 is CNAGRAGYSYNEQFF. In DNA, the CDR3 is TGCAATGCTGGAAGAGCGGGCTACTCCTACAATGAGCAGTTCTTC.